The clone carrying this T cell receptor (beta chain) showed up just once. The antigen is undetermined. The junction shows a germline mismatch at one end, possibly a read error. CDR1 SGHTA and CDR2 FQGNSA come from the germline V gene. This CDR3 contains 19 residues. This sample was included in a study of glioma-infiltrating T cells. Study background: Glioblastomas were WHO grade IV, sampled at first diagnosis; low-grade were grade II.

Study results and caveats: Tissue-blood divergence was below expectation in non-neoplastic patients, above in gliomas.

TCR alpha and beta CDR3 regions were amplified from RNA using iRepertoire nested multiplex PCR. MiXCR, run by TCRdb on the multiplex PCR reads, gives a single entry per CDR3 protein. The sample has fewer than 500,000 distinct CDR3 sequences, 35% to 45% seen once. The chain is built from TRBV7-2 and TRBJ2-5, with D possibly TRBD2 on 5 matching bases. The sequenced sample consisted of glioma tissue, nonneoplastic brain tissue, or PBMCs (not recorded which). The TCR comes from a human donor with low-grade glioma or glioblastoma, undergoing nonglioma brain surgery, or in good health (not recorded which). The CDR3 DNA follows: TGTGCCAGCAGCTTAGTCTTTGGGCCTAGCCGGCCCCGTAAAGAGACCCGGTACTTC. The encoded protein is CASSLVFGPSRPRKETRYF.